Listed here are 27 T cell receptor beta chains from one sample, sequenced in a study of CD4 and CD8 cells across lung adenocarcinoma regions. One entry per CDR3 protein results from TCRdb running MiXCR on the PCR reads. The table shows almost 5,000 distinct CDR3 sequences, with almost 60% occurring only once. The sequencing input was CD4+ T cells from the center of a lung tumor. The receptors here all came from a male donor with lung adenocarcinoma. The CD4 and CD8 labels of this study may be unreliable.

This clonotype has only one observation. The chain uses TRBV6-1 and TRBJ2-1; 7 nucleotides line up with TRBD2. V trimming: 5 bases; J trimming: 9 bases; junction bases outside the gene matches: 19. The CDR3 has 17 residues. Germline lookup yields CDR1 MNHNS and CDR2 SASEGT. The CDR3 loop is CASSRPRGGSYYGEQFF. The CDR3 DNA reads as TGTGCCAGCAGTCGCCCTCGGGGCGGGAGCTACTACGGTGAGCAGTTCTTC.

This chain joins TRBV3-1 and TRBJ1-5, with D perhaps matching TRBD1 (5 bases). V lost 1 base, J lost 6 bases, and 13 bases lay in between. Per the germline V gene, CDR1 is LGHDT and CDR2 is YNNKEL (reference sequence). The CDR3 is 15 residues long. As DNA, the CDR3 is TGTGCCAGCAGCCAAGGGGCAGGGACTAGTCAGCCCCAGCATTTT. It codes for CASSQGAGTSQPQHF.

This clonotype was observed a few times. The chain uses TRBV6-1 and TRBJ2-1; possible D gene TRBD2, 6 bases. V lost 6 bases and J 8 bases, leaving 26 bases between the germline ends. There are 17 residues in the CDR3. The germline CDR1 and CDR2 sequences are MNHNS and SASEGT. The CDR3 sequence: CASSQGRGTWSVDEQFF. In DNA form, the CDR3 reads TGTGCCAGCAGCCAAGGTCGGGGGACGTGGTCGGTCGATGAGCAGTTCTTC.

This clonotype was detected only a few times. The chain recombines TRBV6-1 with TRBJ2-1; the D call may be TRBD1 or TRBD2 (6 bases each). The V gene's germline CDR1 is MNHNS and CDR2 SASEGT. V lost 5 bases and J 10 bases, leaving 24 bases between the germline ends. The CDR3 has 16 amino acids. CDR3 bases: TGTGCCAGCAGTCCCCTTATAACAGGGCGCGGGATCGAGCAGTTCTTC. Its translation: CASSPLITGRGIEQFF.

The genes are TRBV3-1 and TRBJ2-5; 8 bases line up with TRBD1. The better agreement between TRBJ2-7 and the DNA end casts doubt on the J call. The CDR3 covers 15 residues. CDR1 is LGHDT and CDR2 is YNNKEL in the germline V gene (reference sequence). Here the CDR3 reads CASSLRTGSVDEQYF. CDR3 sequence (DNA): TGTGCCAGCAGCCTTAGGACAGGGTCGGTCGACGAGCAGTACTTC.

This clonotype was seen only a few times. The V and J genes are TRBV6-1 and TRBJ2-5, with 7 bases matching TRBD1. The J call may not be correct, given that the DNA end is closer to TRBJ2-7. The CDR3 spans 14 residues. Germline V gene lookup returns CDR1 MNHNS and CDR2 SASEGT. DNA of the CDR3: TGTGCCAGCAATGAGGACAGGTCCCTCGGCGAGCAGTACTTC. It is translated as CASNEDRSLGEQYF.

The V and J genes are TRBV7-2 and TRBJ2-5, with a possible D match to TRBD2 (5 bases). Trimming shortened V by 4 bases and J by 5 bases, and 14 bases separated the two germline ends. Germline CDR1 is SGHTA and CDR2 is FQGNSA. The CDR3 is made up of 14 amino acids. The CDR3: CASSYRTRRETQYF. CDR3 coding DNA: TGTGCCAGCAGCTATAGAACCAGGAGGGAGACCCAGTACTTC.

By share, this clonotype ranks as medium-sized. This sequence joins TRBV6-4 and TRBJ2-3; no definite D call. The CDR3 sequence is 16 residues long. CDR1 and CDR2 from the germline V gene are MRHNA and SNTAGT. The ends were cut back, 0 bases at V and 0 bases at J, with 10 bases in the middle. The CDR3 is CASSDSPQTSTDTQYF. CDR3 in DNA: TGTGCCAGCAGTGACTCCCCACAAACTAGCACAGATACGCAGTATTTT.

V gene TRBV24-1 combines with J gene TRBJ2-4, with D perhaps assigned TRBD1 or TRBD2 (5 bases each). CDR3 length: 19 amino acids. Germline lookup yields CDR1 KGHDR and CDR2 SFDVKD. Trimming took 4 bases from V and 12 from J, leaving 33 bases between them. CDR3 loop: CATSDPRCSGLWAKNTQYF. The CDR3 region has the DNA TGTGCCACCAGTGACCCCCGTTGCTCGGGGCTGTGGGCCAAAAATACTCAGTACTTC.

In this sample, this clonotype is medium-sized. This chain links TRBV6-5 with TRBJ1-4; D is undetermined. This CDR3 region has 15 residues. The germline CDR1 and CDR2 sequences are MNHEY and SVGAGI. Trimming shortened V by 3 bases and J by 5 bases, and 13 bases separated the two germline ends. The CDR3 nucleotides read TGTGCCAGCAGTTATTCCCCCTGGGGAAATGAAAAACTGTTTTTT. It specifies CASSYSPWGNEKLFF.

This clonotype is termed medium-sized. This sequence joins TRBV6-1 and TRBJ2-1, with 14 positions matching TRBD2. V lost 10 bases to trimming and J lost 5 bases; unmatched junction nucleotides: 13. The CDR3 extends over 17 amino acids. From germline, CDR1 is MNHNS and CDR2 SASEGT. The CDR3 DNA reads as TGTGCCACCAAGGGACTAGCGGGAGTACGCGTCGACAATGAGCAGTTCTTC. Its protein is CATKGLAGVRVDNEQFF.

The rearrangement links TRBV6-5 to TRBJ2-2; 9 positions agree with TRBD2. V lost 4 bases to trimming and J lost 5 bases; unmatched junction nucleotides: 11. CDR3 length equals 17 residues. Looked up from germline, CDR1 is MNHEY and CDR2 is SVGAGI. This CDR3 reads CASSSERGGAPTGELFF. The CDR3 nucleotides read TGTGCCAGCAGTTCAGAACGCGGGGGGGCTCCTACCGGGGAGCTGTTTTTT.

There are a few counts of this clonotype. The CDR3 is CASSPGGARHNEQFF. CDR3 sequence (DNA): TGTGCCAGCAGCCCCGGCGGGGCCCGGCACAATGAGCAGTTCTTC. This sequence joins TRBV7-6 and TRBJ2-1; tentatively, D is TRBD2 (6 bases). Germline V CDR1 and CDR2: SGHVS, FNYEAQ. Deletions cut 5 bases from V and 5 bases from J, with 16 bases between. The CDR3 spans 15 residues.

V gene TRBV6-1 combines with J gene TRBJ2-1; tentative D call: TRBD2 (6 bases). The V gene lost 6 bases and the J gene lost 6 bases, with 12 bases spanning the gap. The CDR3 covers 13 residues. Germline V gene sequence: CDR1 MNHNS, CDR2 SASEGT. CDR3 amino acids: CASRSTRRNEQFF. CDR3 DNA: TGTGCCAGCAGATCGACTAGACGCAATGAGCAGTTCTTC.

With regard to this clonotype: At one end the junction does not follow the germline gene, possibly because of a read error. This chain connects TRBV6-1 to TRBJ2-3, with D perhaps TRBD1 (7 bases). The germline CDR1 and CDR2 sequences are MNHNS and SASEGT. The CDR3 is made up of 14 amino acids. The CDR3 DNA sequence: TGTGCCAGCAGTGGAGGACGGGGGACAGAGACGCAGTATTTT. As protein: CASSGGRGTETQYF.

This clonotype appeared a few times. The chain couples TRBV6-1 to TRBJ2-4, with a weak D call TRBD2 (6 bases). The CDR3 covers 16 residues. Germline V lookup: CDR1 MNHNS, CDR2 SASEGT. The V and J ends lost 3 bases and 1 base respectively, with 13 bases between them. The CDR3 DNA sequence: TGTGCCAGCAGTGACCCTTCCGGAGGGGCCAAAAACATTCAGTACTTC. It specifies CASSDPSGGAKNIQYF.

CDR3 region: CASSLGGLRSSYNSPLHF. The CDR3 DNA sequence: TGTGCCAGCAGCTTAGGCGGTCTCAGGAGCTCCTATAATTCACCCCTCCACTTT. The chain uses TRBV7-2 and TRBJ1-6, with D hard to call. The CDR3 is made up of 18 amino acids. Germline CDR1 is SGHTA and CDR2 is FQGNSA. V was pared by 1 base and J by 0 bases, with 13 bases between.

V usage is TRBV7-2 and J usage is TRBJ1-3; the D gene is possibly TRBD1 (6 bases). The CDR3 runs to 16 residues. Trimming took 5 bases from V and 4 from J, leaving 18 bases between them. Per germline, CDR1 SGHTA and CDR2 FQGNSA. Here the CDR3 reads CASSLSVGGRGNTIYF. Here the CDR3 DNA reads TGTGCCAGCAGCCTAAGTGTAGGGGGTAGGGGAAACACCATATATTTT.

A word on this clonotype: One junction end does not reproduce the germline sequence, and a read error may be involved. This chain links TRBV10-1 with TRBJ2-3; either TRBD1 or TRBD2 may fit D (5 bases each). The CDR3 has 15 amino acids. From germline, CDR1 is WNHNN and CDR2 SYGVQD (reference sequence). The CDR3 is CASRPGRPAKETQYF. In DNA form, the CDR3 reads TGCGCCAGCAGACCGGGGCGACCAGCCAAAGAGACCCAGTATTTC.

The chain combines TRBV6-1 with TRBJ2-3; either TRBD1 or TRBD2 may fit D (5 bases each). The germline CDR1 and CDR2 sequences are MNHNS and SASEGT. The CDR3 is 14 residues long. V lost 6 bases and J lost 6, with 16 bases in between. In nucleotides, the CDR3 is TGTGCCAGCAGGGGGGACGTAGGGCGGGATACGCAGTATTTT. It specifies CASRGDVGRDTQYF.

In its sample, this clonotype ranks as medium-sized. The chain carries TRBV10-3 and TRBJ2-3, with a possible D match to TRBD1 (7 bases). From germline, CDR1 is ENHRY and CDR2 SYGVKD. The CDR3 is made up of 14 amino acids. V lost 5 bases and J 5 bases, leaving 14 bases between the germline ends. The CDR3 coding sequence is TGTGCCATCAGTCGGGGGACAGATAGAGATACGCAGTATTTT. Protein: CAISRGTDRDTQYF.

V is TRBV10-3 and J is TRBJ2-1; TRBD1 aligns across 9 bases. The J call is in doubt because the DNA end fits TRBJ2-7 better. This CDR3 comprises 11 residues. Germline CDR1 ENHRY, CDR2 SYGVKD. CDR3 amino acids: CAIGQGYEQYF. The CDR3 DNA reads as TGTGCCATTGGACAGGGGTACGAGCAGTACTTC.

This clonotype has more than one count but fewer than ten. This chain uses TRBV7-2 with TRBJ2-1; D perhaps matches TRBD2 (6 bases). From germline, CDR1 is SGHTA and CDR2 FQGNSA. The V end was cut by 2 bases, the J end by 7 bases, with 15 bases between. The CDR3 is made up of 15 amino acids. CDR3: CASSLMPGGYNEQFF. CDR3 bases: TGTGCCAGCAGCTTAATGCCCGGAGGGTATAATGAGCAGTTCTTC.

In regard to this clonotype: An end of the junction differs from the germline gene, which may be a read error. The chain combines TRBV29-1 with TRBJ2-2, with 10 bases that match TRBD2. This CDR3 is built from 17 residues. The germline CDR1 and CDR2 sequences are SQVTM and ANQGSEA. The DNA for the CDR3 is TGCAGCGTTGAGTTATCCGGGACTAGCGTCGGGACCGGGGAGCTGTTTTTC. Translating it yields CSVELSGTSVGTGELFF.

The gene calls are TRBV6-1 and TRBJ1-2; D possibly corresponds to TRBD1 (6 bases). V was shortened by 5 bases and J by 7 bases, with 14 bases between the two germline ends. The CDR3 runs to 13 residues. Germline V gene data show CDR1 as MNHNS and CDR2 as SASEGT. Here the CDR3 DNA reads TGTGCCAGCAGTCCTACAGGGTTCCGTGGCTACACCTTC. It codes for CASSPTGFRGYTF.

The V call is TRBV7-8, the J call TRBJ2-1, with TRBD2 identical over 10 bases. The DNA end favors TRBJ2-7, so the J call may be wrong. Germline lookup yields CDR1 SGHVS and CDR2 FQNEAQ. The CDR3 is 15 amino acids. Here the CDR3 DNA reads TGTGCCAGCAGTTCCCGGACTAGCGGTCCCTACGAGCAGTACTTC. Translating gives CASSSRTSGPYEQYF.

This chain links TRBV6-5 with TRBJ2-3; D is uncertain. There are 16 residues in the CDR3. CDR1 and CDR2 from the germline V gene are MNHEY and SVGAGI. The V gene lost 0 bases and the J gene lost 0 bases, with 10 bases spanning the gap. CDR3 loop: CASSYSPGPSTDTQYF. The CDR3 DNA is TGTGCCAGCAGTTACTCTCCCGGGCCTAGCACAGATACGCAGTATTTT.